The 30 T cell receptor beta chains presented below share a single source sample, sequenced in a study of read filtering for tumor transcriptome and immune sequencing. The library was built from around 380 ng RNA with molecular barcoded adaptors for alpha/delta and beta/gamma chains. TCRdb ran MiXCR on the reads and lists one entry per CDR3 protein. Among about 62,000 distinct CDR3 sequences listed, roughly 18% were seen once. The sample consisted of a population of CD138-negative cells sorted from bone marrow. The source of these receptors is a donor over 35 with multiple myeloma.

Ten or more counts support this clonotype. The chain has TRBV7-9 and TRBJ2-1; 9 positions agree with TRBD2. Germline CDR1 is SEHNR and CDR2 is FQNEAQ (reference sequence). This CDR3 region has 15 residues. V was pared by 5 bases and J by 2 bases, with 4 bases of the junction left unmatched. The CDR3, as DNA: TGTGCCAGCAGCAAGAGACTAGCGGCCTACAATGAGCAGTTCTTC. This translates into CASSKRLAAYNEQFF.

This clonotype has ten or more counts. This chain connects TRBV2 to TRBJ1-6; TRBD1 might be the D (5 bases). The DNA matches TRBJ1-1 better at its end, which makes the J call doubtful. Germline loops: CDR1 SNHLY, CDR2 FYNNEI. This CDR3 has 15 residues. The CDR3 loop is CASSELDSSKAEAFF. DNA for the CDR3: TGTGCCAGCAGTGAATTAGACAGCTCCAAGGCTGAAGCTTTCTTT.

Turning to this clonotype: This sequence may be a read error, since a much larger clone differs from it by one base. The chain joins TRBV10-1 to TRBJ2-3, with D unresolved. CDR1 and CDR2 from the germline V gene are WNHNN and SYGVQD (reference sequence). The CDR3 runs to 11 residues. The CDR3 here is CASSSTDSQYF. The CDR3, as DNA: TGCGCCAGCAGCTCCACAGATTCGCAGTATTTT.

Ten or more counts support this clonotype. The CDR3 DNA reads as TGCGCCAGCAGTGAAGGCGGACGAAACACCATATATTTT. Translation gives CASSEGGRNTIYF. V gene TRBV10-1 combines with J gene TRBJ1-3; D remains ambiguous. CDR1 WNHNN and CDR2 SYGVQD come from the germline V gene (reference sequence). The CDR3 extends over 13 amino acids. V was trimmed by 3 bases and J by 5 bases, leaving 8 bases between them.

A remark on this clonotype: Germline and junction disagree at one end, which may indicate a read error. V and J are TRBV5-1 and TRBJ2-3; the D is unclear. In germline, CDR1 is SGHRS, CDR2 YFSETQ. The length of the CDR3 is 14 residues. DNA for the CDR3: TGCGCCAGCAGAAAGGACGTCAACATAGATACACAGTATTTT. Its protein is CASRKDVNIDTQYF. The full variable domain, with the rest looked up from reference TRBV5-1 and TRBJ2-3, is KAGVTQTPRYLIKTRGQQVTLSCSPISGHRSVSWYQQTPGQGLQFLFEYFSETQRNKGNFPGRFSGRQFSNSRSEMNVSTLELGDSALYLCASRKDVNIDTQYFGPGTRLTVL.

As for this clonotype: A read error may be the cause here, since a much bigger clone is one base away. CDR3 coding DNA: TGTGCCAGCAGCTTAATTTCGTGGTTCCAAGAGACCCAGTACTTC. Translation gives CASSLISWFQETQYF. The chain has TRBV7-3 and TRBJ2-5; D unresolved. CDR1 is SGHTA, CDR2 FQGTGA, per germline. This CDR3 is 15 amino acids long. Trimming took 1 base from V and 1 from J, leaving 10 bases between them.

For this clonotype: A read error is the likely source, as a far larger clone sits one nucleotide away. The genes are TRBV4-2 and TRBJ2-7; TRBD1 aligns across 7 bases. V lost 5 bases and J lost 5; bases outside the gene matches: 15. The CDR3 is made up of 16 amino acids. Germline V CDR1 and CDR2: LGHNA, YNFKEQ. CDR3 protein: CASSGGRGRGLDEQYF. In DNA form, the CDR3 reads TGTGCCAGCAGCGGGGGCCGGGGCAGGGGGTTGGACGAGCAGTACTTC.

This clonotype was seen ten or more times. The gene calls are TRBV6-5 and TRBJ2-7; D uncertain. The CDR3 spans 13 residues. Germline V gene sequence: CDR1 MNHEY, CDR2 SVGAGI. Trimming left V 6 bases short and J 4 bases short, with 13 bases between. CDR3: CASSLEAAYEQYF. The DNA for the CDR3 is TGTGCCAGCAGCCTCGAGGCAGCTTACGAGCAGTACTTC.

This clonotype occurred many times. This chain links TRBV3-1 with TRBJ2-3; D is perhaps TRBD2 (5 bases). This CDR3 contains 13 residues. V lost 8 bases and J lost 1, with 10 bases in between. The V gene's germline CDR1 is LGHDT and CDR2 YNNKEL (reference sequence). The CDR3 DNA follows: TGTGCCAGCGGTTACGGGGGCACAGATACGCAGTATTTT. Amino acid sequence: CASGYGGTDTQYF.

This clonotype was counted at least ten times. The V gene is TRBV28, the J gene TRBJ2-7; 8 bases match TRBD2. This CDR3 comprises 16 residues. V was clipped by 6 bases and J by 5 bases; unmatched bases: 15. Germline CDR1 is MDHEN and CDR2 is SYDVKM. The DNA of the CDR3 is TGTGCCAGCAGATCTCCCTTGGCGGGAGGTTGGAACGAGCAGTACTTC. Encoded protein: CASRSPLAGGWNEQYF.

As for this clonotype: Given a much more abundant clone one base away, this may be a read error. A read error is likely, as this CDR3 ends without the conserved phenylalanine or tryptophan. This chain uses TRBV7-9 with TRBJ1-1; D is ambiguous. Per the germline V gene, CDR1 is SEHNR and CDR2 is FQNEAQ (reference sequence). The ends were cut back, 3 bases at V and 0 bases at J, with 5 bases in the middle. The CDR3 is made up of 13 amino acids. The CDR3: CASSFGLNTEAFL. As DNA, the CDR3 is TGTGCCAGCAGCTTCGGGTTGAACACTGAAGCTTTCCTT.

For this clonotype: As the CDR3 is not closed by the conserved phenylalanine or tryptophan, this likely results from a read error. The chain carries TRBV2 and TRBJ2-1; 7 nucleotides agree with TRBD2. The CDR3 loop spans 15 amino acids. The V gene's germline CDR1 is SNHLY and CDR2 FYNNEI. J was trimmed by 5 bases and V by 11 bases; bases with no gene match: 15. The CDR3 DNA reads TGTGCCTGCAATGAAAGCGGGAATAGGAACAATGAGCAGTTCCTC. Its translation is CACNESGNRNNEQFL.

In its sample, this clonotype was seen once. One end of the junction is discordant with germline, which a read error may explain. The chain uses TRBV28 and TRBJ2-5; 8 bases match TRBD2. The CDR3 is 15 amino acids. Per the germline V gene, CDR1 is MDHEN and CDR2 is SYDVKM. The CDR3 protein is CPSVIGGRSGETQYF. In DNA, the CDR3 is TGTCCCAGCGTCATCGGCGGGAGGTCGGGAGAGACCCAGTACTTC. The full variable domain, with the rest looked up from reference TRBV28 and TRBJ2-5, is DVKVTQSSRYLVKRTGEKVFLECVQDMDHENMFWYRQDPGLGLRLIYFSYDVKMKEKGDIPEGYSVSREKKERFSLILESASTNQTSMYLCPSVIGGRSGETQYFGPGTRLLVL.

This clonotype was found many times. The junction departs from germline at one end; a sequencing error may be responsible. Here the CDR3 reads CASSLGVGSAFF. The CDR3 DNA is TGTGCCAGCAGCCTAGGGGTAGGTAGTGCTTTCTTT. V gene TRBV13 combines with J gene TRBJ1-1; possibly TRBD1 for D (5 bases). CDR3 length equals 12 residues. Germline V gene data show CDR1 as PRHDT and CDR2 as FYEKMQ (reference sequence).

This clonotype has a count of ten or more. The chain uses TRBV20-1 and TRBJ2-7; 9 bases are shared with TRBD2. Germline CDR1 reads DFQATT; CDR2 reads SNEGSKA (reference sequence). Germline trimming cut 5 bases from V and 3 bases from J; bases unmatched to any gene: 11. The CDR3 length is 15 residues. The DNA of the CDR3 is TGCAGTGCTGGGACTAGCTTGGAGACCCACTACGAGCAGTACTTC. Translating gives CSAGTSLETHYEQYF.

As DNA, the CDR3 is TGTGCCAGCAGCGTAGATGCTCGGGATCGCGAGCAGTACTTC. Translating gives CASSVDARDREQYF. V and J are TRBV9 and TRBJ2-7, with D tentatively TRBD2 (5 bases). This CDR3 has 14 amino acids. The germline V and J ends were trimmed by 0 bases and 6 bases, with 13 bases remaining between them. Germline CDR1 SGDLS, CDR2 YYNGEE.

This clonotype was observed many times. The chain employs TRBV28 and TRBJ1-4; 10 positions match TRBD1. Germline trimming cut 10 bases from V and 7 bases from J; bases unmatched to any gene: 6. Germline V CDR1 and CDR2: MDHEN, SYDVKM. CDR3 length equals 13 residues. CDR3 DNA: TGTGCCACCGAGGACAGGGGGGGTGAAAAACTGTTTTTT. Protein sequence: CATEDRGGEKLFF.

There are a few counts of this clonotype. At one end, the junction sequence differs from germline, possibly due to a read error. J is TRBJ2-7 and V is TRBV5-1; 11 positions agree with TRBD2. The CDR3 consists of 16 residues. Germline lookup yields CDR1 SGHRS and CDR2 YFSETQ. The CDR3 bases are TGCGCCAGCAGCTTGATCGGGACTAGCGGATCATACGAGCAGTGCTTC. This translates into CASSLIGTSGSYEQCF.

This clonotype has ten or more counts. The chain carries TRBV6-5 and TRBJ2-2; 13 nucleotides agree with TRBD2. Per the germline V gene, CDR1 is MNHEY and CDR2 is SVGAGI. With 7 bases clipped from V and 3 bases from J, the junction kept 2 bases outside the gene matches. CDR3 size: 15 residues. Here the CDR3 reads CASTGLAGHTGELFF. As DNA, the CDR3 is TGTGCCAGCACGGGACTAGCGGGGCACACCGGGGAGCTGTTTTTT.

As concerns this clonotype: At one of its ends the junction is not consistent with the germline gene, which may arise from a read error. The J gene is TRBJ2-2, the V gene TRBV19; tentative D call: TRBD2 (6 bases). The CDR3 has 14 residues. Germline V gives CDR1 LNHDA, CDR2 SQIVND (reference sequence). CDR3 in DNA: TGTGCCAGTAGTATCGTCGGGAGTCCCGGGGGGCTGTTTTTT. Protein product: CASSIVGSPGGLFF.

The chain employs TRBV2 and TRBJ2-7; D unresolved. The CDR3 sequence is 11 residues long. V shed 5 bases and J shed 3 bases, with 5 bases lying between them. CDR1 is SNHLY, CDR2 FYNNEI, per germline. CDR3 protein: CASSYNYEQYF. The CDR3 coding sequence is TGTGCCAGCAGTTATAACTACGAGCAGTACTTC.

This clonotype was picked up many times. V gene TRBV29-1 combines with J gene TRBJ1-1; D unclear. There are 13 residues in the CDR3. Germline V gene lookup returns CDR1 SQVTM and CDR2 ANQGSEA. Between the trimmed V and J ends, which lost 4 bases and 10 bases, there was a span of 19 bases. This CDR3 is CSVVPLPDSVAFF. In nucleotides, the CDR3 is TGCAGCGTTGTTCCACTCCCGGACTCGGTAGCTTTCTTT.

As concerns this clonotype: A single base separates this from a much larger clone, so it may be a read error. The chain combines TRBV3-1 with TRBJ2-5; D not certain. The CDR3 length is 16 residues. CDR1 LGHDT and CDR2 YNNKEL come from the germline V gene (reference sequence). Trimming pared 5 bases from V and 1 base from J, leaving 17 bases between. This CDR3 is CASSVQAAEIQETQYF. The CDR3 bases are TGTGCCAGCAGCGTTCAGGCCGCGGAAATCCAAGAGACCCAGTACTTC.

CDR3 in amino acids: CATSRDWRVSNYGYTF. The CDR3 DNA is TGTGCCACCAGCAGAGATTGGAGGGTCTCGAACTATGGCTACACCTTC. The chain has TRBV15 and TRBJ1-2; D is uncertain. Looked up from germline, CDR1 is LNHNV and CDR2 is YYDKDF (reference sequence). Trimming took off 0 bases at V and 2 bases at J, with 13 bases between the two ends. The CDR3 runs to 16 residues. Full variable domain (remainder filled in from reference TRBV15 and TRBJ1-2): DAMVIQNPRYQVTQFGKPVTLSCSQTLNHNVMYWYQQKSSQAPKLLFHYYDKDFNNEADTPDNFQSRRPNTSFCFLDIRSPGLGDTAMYLCATSRDWRVSNYGYTFGSGTRLTVV.

This rearrangement joins TRBV7-3 to TRBJ2-1, with 10 bases identical to TRBD2. CDR1 is SGHTA and CDR2 is FQGTGA in the germline V gene. CDR3 length equals 15 residues. Unmatched junction bases numbered 8, after V lost 5 bases and J lost 7 bases. In nucleotides, the CDR3 is TGTGCCAGCAGCCCCGTGACTAGCGGGTCAAATGAGCAGTTCTTC. Translation: CASSPVTSGSNEQFF.

For this clonotype: A read error may be the cause here, since a much bigger clone is one base away. The rearrangement links TRBV29-1 to TRBJ2-5; D possibly corresponds to TRBD2 (6 bases). The ends were cut back, 1 base at V and 5 bases at J, with 11 bases in the middle. CDR3 length: 13 amino acids. Germline loops: CDR1 SQVTM, CDR2 ANQGSEA. CDR3 sequence (DNA): TGCAGCGTTGAAGTGGGAGGAGGTGAGACCCAGTACTTC. It translates to CSVEVGGGETQYF.

J is TRBJ2-1 and V is TRBV5-4; no reliable D call. The germline CDR1 and CDR2 sequences are SGHNT and YYREEE (reference sequence). The CDR3 extends over 15 amino acids. Trimming took 3 bases from V and 4 from J, leaving 14 bases between them. CDR3 region: CASSSDPASYNEQFF. CDR3 in DNA: TGTGCCAGCAGCTCGGATCCAGCATCATACAATGAGCAGTTCTTC.

This clonotype was seen at least ten times. CDR3 sequence reads: CASSLGPDMNTEAFF. CDR3 bases: TGCGCCAGCAGCTTGGGGCCAGACATGAACACTGAAGCTTTCTTT. V is TRBV5-1 and J is TRBJ1-1; D gene ambiguous. Deletions cut 0 bases from V and 0 bases from J, with 9 bases between. The CDR3 has 15 amino acids. From germline, CDR1 is SGHRS and CDR2 YFSETQ. The variable domain in full, with the rest retrieved from reference TRBV5-1 and TRBJ1-1, is KAGVTQTPRYLIKTRGQQVTLSCSPISGHRSVSWYQQTPGQGLQFLFEYFSETQRNKGNFPGRFSGRQFSNSRSEMNVSTLELGDSALYLCASSLGPDMNTEAFFGQGTRLTVV.

At least ten counts were recorded for this clonotype. V usage is TRBV28 and J usage is TRBJ2-1; D remains ambiguous. With 10 bases removed from V and 5 bases from J, the gap between germline ends came to 12 bases. Per the germline V gene, CDR1 is MDHEN and CDR2 is SYDVKM. The CDR3 extends over 12 amino acids. CDR3 bases: TGTGCCACCGACTCGCTGGACAATGAGCAGTTCTTC. Protein sequence: CATDSLDNEQFF.

Turning to this clonotype: A read error may be the cause here, since a much bigger clone is one base away. The genes are TRBV29-1 and TRBJ2-1; D uncertain. V lost 3 bases, J lost 5 bases, and 11 bases lay in between. Per germline, CDR1 SQVTM and CDR2 ANQGSEA. The CDR3 totals 13 residues. The CDR3 spells CSVDVGGHNEQFF. CDR3 sequence (DNA): TGCAGCGTTGATGTTGGCGGACACAATGAGCAGTTCTTC.